This TCR beta chain was obtained from a study of cytomegalovirus exposure and HLA in healthy donors. Study details: The 120 or so validation repertoires were produced on the same platform as the approximately 620 repertoires of the first cohort. This was reported in a later analysis. Points from the study as a whole: Reports indicated that the classifier achieved high specificity and sensitivity in diagnosing cytomegalovirus status. Generally TCR sequences proved uncommon, though certain public TCRs appeared in numerous donors.

These donors were members of the roughly 120-subject validation cohort, a group separate from the approximately 700-subject first cohort. About this clone itself: Its antigen is not identified.

Per germline, CDR1 SGHTA and CDR2 FQGNSA. V shed 5 bases and J shed 9 bases, with 16 bases lying between them. CDR3 length equals 13 residues. Produced via immunoSEQ multiplex PCR; TCRdb's table is partial and in-frame only. The sample has some 130,000 clones, roughly 90% seen once. The sequencing input was PBMCs. The sequence came from a woman in her late teens or twenties in good health and CMV-seropositive. The V gene is TRBV7-2, the J gene TRBJ1-1; D remains unclear. CDR3 region: CASSPPGSLKAFF. Written as DNA, the CDR3 is TGTGCCAGCAGCCCCCCGGGGTCCCTGAAAGCTTTCTTT.